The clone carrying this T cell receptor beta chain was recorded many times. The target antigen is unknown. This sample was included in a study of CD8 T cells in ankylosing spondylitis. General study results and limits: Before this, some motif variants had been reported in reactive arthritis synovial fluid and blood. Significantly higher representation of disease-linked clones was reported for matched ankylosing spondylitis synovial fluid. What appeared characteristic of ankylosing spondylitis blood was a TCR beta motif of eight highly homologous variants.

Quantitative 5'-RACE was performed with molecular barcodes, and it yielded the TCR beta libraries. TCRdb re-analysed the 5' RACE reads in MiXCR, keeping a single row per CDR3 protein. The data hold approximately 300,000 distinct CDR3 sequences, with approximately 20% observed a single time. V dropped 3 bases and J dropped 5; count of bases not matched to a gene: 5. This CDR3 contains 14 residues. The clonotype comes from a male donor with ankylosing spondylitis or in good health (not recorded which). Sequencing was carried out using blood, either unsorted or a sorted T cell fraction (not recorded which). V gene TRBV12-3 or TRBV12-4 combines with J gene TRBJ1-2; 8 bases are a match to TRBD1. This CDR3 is CASSFGTGGYGYTF. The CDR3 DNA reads TGTGCCAGCAGTTTTGGGACAGGAGGATATGGCTACACCTTC.